This T cell receptor beta chain was documented in a study of T cell repertoires in cytomegalovirus infection. Study at large: Recently identified HLA-C-restricted CMV epitopes were among the peptides used. Public TCR beta signatures marked donors with CMV infection and the matching HLA. Study results and caveats: The ex vivo response showed dominance by HLA-C-restricted CMV-specific TCR beta clonotypes. Cumulative frequency (of public TCR beta family members) identified carriers of CMV plus the relevant HLA.

TCRdb independently ran MiXCR on the reads; one entry per CDR3 protein. The sample yields tens of thousands of distinct CDR3 sequences, roughly 20% seen once. Points on this clonotype: What it binds is unknown.

V was trimmed by 5 bases and J by 1 base, leaving 5 bases between them. CDR3 length: 12 amino acids. The germline V gene has CDR1 SQVTM and CDR2 ANQGSEA. The rearrangement links TRBV29-1 to TRBJ2-2; D is unresolved. Material: CD8+ T cells from cultured PBMCs, obtained from culture after CMV antigen stimulation. This clonotype was sampled from a human donor in good health (CMV status not recorded). Some clones in this sample may be carry-over from other donors' samples. Written as DNA, the CDR3 is TGCAGCGTTCACAAGAACACCGGGGAGCTGTTTTTT. Protein: CSVHKNTGELFF.